These 15 T cell receptor beta chains came from one sample sequenced in a study of T cell clonotyping in hematopoietic cell transplantation. Time point described: recipient sample about 28 days before transplant, after cytoreduction. Assay used: immunoSEQ multiplex PCR; TCRdb lists only in-frame clones, some missing. The sample includes about 36,000 clones, roughly 96% of them seen just once. This sample comprised peripheral blood mononuclear cells, obtained before stem cell transplant. All receptors derive from a man aged 35 to 55 with chronic myeloid leukemia. Some clones in this sample may be carry-over from other donors' samples.

The J gene is TRBJ2-2, the V gene TRBV2, with D perhaps given as TRBD1 or TRBD2 (5 bases each). The germline gives CDR1 SNHLY, CDR2 FYNNEI. The CDR3 covers 14 residues. The DNA of the CDR3 is TGTGGAGGGGCTCAAGAGGAGTCCACCGGGGAGCTGTTTTTT. Protein: CGGAQEESTGELFF.

The chain has TRBV7-2 and TRBJ1-3; the match to TRBD1 covers 9 bases. CDR1 is SGHTA and CDR2 is FQGNSA in the germline V gene. The CDR3 is made up of 17 amino acids. V lost 2 bases, J lost 1 base, and 6 bases stayed unmatched. In nucleotides, the CDR3 is TGTGCCAGCAGCTTATTTACAGGGGGCATTTCTGGAAACACCATATATTTT. Protein sequence: CASSLFTGGISGNTIYF.

The chain links TRBV5-1 to TRBJ2-3; TRBD2 aligns across 14 bases. Per the germline V gene, CDR1 is SGHRS and CDR2 is YFSETQ. The CDR3 loop spans 16 amino acids. V was pared by 3 bases and J by 4 bases, with 4 bases of the junction left unmatched. The CDR3 loop reads CASSSTSGGASDTQYF. The CDR3 region has the DNA TGCGCCAGCAGCTCGACTAGCGGGGGGGCGTCAGATACGCAGTATTTT.

The chain combines TRBV28 with TRBJ2-2, with 8 bases matching TRBD2. Looked up from germline, CDR1 is MDHEN and CDR2 is SYDVKM. The CDR3 is 16 residues long. The junction had 12 bases not matched to a gene; V was cut back by 7 bases and J by 5 bases. Here the CDR3 reads CASTPPGGPPTGELFF. Here the CDR3 DNA reads TGTGCCAGCACCCCTCCGGGGGGGCCCCCGACCGGGGAGCTGTTTTTT.

The chain recombines TRBV7-2 with TRBJ2-3; TRBD2 matches 8 bases. CDR3 size: 17 residues. The germline gives CDR1 SGHTA, CDR2 FQGNSA. Trimming removed 5 bases from V and 2 bases from J; junction bases left unmatched: 12. Here the CDR3 reads CASSGGGGSGDTDTQYF. CDR3 DNA sequence: TGTGCCAGCAGCGGGGGGGGAGGTAGCGGGGACACAGATACGCAGTATTTT. Drawing the rest from reference TRBV7-2 and TRBJ2-3, the complete variable domain is GAGVSQSPSNKVTEKGKDVELRCDPISGHTALYWYRQSLGQGLEFLIYFQGNSAPDKSGLPSDRFSAERTGGSVSTLTIQRTQQEDSAVYLCASSGGGGSGDTDTQYFGPGTRLTVL.

J is TRBJ1-1 and V is TRBV5-6, with 7 nucleotides matching TRBD1. Germline assignment: CDR1 SGHDT and CDR2 YYEEEE. CDR3 size: 11 residues. The V and J ends lost 9 bases and 3 bases, in that order; junction bases with no gene match: 2. Here the CDR3 DNA reads TGTGCCAATACAGGGGACACTGAAGCTTTCTTT. It specifies CANTGDTEAFF.

This clone was recorded only once. The chain combines TRBV4-3 with TRBJ1-2; no reliable D call. Looked up from germline, CDR1 is LGHNA and CDR2 is YSLEER. The V and J ends lost 3 bases and 0 bases respectively, with 17 bases between them. The CDR3 is 17 residues long. In DNA, the CDR3 is TGCGCCAGCAGCCAGTCCCCCGTAGGGTTCCCTAACTATGGCTACACCTTC. It specifies CASSQSPVGFPNYGYTF.

The V and J genes are TRBV5-1 and TRBJ2-2; 9 bases fit TRBD2. V lost 6 bases to trimming and J lost 0 bases; unmatched junction nucleotides: 12. This CDR3 has 18 amino acids. Per the germline V gene, CDR1 is SGHRS and CDR2 is YFSETQ. CDR3 bases: TGCGCCAGCACCCGCCGCGCGGGGGGGAATCCGAACACCGGGGAGCTGTTTTTT. Its protein product is CASTRRAGGNPNTGELFF.

The gene calls are TRBV6-5 and TRBJ2-5; a weak D match, TRBD2 (6 bases). Germline CDR1 is MNHEY and CDR2 is SVGAGI. The CDR3 has 14 residues. With 2 bases removed from V and 2 bases from J, the gap between germline ends came to 9 bases. The CDR3 protein is CASSYQGLQETQYF. CDR3 DNA: TGTGCCAGCAGTTACCAAGGACTACAAGAGACCCAGTACTTC.

The rearrangement links TRBV7-3 to TRBJ1-1; no clear D. V lost 5 bases and J 5 bases, leaving 15 bases between the germline ends. Germline V CDR1 and CDR2: SGHTA, FQGTGA. This CDR3 region has 14 residues. CDR3 protein: CASSPTPAATEAFF. In DNA form, the CDR3 reads TGTGCCAGCAGCCCGACACCCGCTGCGACTGAAGCTTTCTTT.

The chain joins TRBV27 to TRBJ1-1, with D possibly matching TRBD1 (6 bases). The CDR3 covers 15 residues. V was pared by 0 bases and J by 5 bases, with 13 bases between. The germline CDR1 and CDR2 sequences are MNHEY and SMNVEV (reference sequence). CDR3 residues: CASSLSPRGWTEAFF. The CDR3 nucleotides read TGTGCCAGCAGTTTATCACCAAGGGGGTGGACTGAAGCTTTCTTT.

CDR3 sequence: CASSLSGTNYEQYF. The CDR3 nucleotides read TGTGCCAGCAGCTTATCCGGGACTAACTACGAGCAGTACTTC. The chain has TRBV7-2 and TRBJ2-7, with 7 bases that match TRBD2. The CDR3 spans 14 residues. Looked up from germline, CDR1 is SGHTA and CDR2 is FQGNSA. V lost 2 bases to trimming and J lost 3 bases; unmatched junction nucleotides: 4.

This clone was seen once. The J gene is TRBJ1-4, the V gene TRBV11-2; D not certain. The ends were cut back, 2 bases at V and 10 bases at J, with 8 bases in the middle. The CDR3 is 12 residues long. The germline V gene has CDR1 SGHAT and CDR2 FQNNGV. The chain's CDR3 is CASSLMSGKLFF. Here the CDR3 DNA reads TGTGCCAGCAGCTTAATGAGCGGAAAACTGTTTTTT.

The genes are TRBV7-9 and TRBJ1-2; no reliable D call. CDR1 SEHNR and CDR2 FQNEAQ come from the germline V gene (reference sequence). The CDR3 contains 14 residues. The V end lost 1 base, the J end lost 5 bases, and 11 bases lay between the germline ends. The CDR3 DNA follows: TGTGCCAGCAGCTTAGACGCTGTTTCTTATGGCTACACCTTC. Translating gives CASSLDAVSYGYTF.

This chain's CDR3 is CASSQGGLGGNQPQHF. In nucleotides, the CDR3 is TGTGCCAGCAGCCAAGGAGGCTTGGGGGGCAATCAGCCCCAGCATTTT. The J gene is TRBJ1-5, the V gene TRBV4-2; possible D gene TRBD1, 5 bases. The CDR3 runs 16 residues. Trimming took off 1 base at V and 2 bases at J, with 12 bases between the two ends. CDR1 is LGHNA, CDR2 YNFKEQ, per germline.